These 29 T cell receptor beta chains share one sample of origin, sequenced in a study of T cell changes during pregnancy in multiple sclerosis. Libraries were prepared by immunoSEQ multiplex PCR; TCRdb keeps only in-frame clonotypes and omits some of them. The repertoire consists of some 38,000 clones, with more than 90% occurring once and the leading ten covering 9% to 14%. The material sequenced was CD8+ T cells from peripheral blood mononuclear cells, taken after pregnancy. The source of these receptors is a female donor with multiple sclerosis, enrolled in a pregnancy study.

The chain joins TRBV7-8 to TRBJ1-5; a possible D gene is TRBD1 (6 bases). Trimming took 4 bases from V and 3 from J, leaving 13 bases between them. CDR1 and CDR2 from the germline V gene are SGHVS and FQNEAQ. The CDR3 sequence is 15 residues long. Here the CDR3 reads CASSSADRNNQPQHF. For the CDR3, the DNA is TGTGCCAGCAGCTCAGCGGACAGAAACAATCAGCCCCAGCATTTT.

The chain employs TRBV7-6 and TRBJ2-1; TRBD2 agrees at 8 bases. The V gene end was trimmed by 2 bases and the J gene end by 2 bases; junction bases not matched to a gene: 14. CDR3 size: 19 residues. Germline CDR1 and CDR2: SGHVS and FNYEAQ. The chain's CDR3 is CASSLSPSGGRRTYNEQFF. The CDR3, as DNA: TGTGCCAGCAGCTTAAGCCCCTCGGGAGGGCGAAGGACCTACAATGAGCAGTTCTTC.

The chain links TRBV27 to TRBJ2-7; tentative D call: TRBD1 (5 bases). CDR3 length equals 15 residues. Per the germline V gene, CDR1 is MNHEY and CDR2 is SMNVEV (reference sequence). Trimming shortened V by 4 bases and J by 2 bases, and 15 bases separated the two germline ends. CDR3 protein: CASSSDSGTPYEQYF. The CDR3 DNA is TGTGCCAGCAGTTCCGACAGTGGAACCCCCTACGAGCAGTACTTC.

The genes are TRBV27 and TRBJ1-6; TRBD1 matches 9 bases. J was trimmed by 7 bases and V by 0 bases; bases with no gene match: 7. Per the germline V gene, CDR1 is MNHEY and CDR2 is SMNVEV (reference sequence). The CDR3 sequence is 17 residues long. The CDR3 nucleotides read TGTGCCAGCAGTTTATCGCCCCTGACAGGGGGGAATTCACCCCTCCACTTT. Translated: CASSLSPLTGGNSPLHF.

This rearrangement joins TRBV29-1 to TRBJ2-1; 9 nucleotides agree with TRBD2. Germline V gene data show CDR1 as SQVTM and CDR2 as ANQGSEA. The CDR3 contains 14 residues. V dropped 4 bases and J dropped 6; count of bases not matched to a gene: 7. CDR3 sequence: CSVAREGLFNEQFF. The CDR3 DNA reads TGCAGCGTTGCGCGGGAGGGCCTGTTCAATGAGCAGTTCTTC.

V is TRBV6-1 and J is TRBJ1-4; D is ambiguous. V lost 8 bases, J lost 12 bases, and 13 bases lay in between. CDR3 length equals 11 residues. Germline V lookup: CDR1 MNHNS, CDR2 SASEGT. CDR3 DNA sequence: TGTGCCAGCGAAGAGATCCGTCAACTGTTTTTT. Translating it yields CASEEIRQLFF.

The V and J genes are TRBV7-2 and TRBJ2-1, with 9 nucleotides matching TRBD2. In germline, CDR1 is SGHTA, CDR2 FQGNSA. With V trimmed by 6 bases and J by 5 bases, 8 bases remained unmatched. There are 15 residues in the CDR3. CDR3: CASSTRLAVNNEQFF. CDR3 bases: TGTGCCAGCAGTACCAGACTAGCGGTGAACAATGAGCAGTTCTTC.

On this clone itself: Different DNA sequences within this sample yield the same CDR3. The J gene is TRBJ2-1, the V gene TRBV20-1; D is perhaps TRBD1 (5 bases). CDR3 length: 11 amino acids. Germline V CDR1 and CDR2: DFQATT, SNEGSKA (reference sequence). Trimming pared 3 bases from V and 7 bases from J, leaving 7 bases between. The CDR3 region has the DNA TGCAGTGCTAGTAAGGGGAATGAGCAGTTCTTC. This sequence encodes CSASKGNEQFF.

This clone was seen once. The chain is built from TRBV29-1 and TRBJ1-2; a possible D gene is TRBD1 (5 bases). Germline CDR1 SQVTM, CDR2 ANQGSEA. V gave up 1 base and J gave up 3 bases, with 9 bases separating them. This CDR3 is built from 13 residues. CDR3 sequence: CSVEGGGYYGYTF. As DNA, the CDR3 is TGCAGCGTTGAAGGGGGGGGATACTATGGCTACACCTTC.

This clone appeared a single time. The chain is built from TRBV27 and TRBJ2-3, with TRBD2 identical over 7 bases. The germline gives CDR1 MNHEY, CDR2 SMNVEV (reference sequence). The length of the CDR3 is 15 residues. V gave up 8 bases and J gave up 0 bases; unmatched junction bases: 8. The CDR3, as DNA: TGTGCCAGCCGCAGATGGGGGGGGAGCACAGATACGCAGTATTTT. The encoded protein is CASRRWGGSTDTQYF.

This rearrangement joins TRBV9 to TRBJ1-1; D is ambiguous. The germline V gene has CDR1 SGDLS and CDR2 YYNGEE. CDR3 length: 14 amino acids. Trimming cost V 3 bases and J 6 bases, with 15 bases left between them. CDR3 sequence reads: CASSARGQRSEAFF. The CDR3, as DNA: TGTGCCAGCAGCGCCCGGGGTCAACGTTCTGAAGCTTTCTTT. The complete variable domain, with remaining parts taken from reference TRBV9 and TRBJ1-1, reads DSGVTQTPKHLITATGQRVTLRCSPRSGDLSVYWYQQSLDQGLQFLIQYYNGEERAKGNILERFSAQQFPDLHSELNLSSLELGDSALYFCASSARGQRSEAFFGQGTRLTVV.

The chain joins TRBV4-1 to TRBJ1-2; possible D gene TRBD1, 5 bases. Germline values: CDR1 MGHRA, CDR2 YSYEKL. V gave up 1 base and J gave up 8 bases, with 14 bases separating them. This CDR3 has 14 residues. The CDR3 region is CASSQGTQRGGYTF. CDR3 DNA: TGCGCCAGCAGCCAAGGGACACAGAGAGGCGGCTACACCTTC.

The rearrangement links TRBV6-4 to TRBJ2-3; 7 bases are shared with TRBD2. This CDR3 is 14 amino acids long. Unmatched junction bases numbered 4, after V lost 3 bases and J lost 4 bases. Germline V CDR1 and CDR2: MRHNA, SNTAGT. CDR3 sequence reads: CASSEAGDSDTQYF. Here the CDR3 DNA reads TGTGCCAGCAGTGAGGCGGGGGACTCAGATACGCAGTATTTT.

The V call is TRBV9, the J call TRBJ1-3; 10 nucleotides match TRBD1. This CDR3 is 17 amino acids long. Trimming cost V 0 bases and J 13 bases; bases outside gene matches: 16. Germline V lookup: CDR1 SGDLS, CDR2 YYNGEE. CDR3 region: CASSVDPRRDRGTHIYF. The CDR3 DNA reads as TGTGCCAGCAGCGTAGACCCCCGGCGGGACAGGGGAACTCATATATATTTT.

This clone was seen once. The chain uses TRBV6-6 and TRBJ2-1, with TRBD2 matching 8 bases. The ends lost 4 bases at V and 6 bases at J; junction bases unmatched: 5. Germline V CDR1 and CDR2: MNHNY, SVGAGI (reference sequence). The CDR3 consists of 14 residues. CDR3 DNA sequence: TGTGCCAGCAGTTCGAAGCGGGGGTTCAATGAGCAGTTCTTC. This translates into CASSSKRGFNEQFF.

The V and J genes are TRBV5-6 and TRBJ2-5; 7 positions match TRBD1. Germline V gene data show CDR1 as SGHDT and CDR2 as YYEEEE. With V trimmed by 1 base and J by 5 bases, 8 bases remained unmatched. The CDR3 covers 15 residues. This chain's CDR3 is CASSLRGLKWETQYF. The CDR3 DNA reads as TGTGCCAGCAGCTTGAGGGGGCTGAAGTGGGAGACCCAGTACTTC.

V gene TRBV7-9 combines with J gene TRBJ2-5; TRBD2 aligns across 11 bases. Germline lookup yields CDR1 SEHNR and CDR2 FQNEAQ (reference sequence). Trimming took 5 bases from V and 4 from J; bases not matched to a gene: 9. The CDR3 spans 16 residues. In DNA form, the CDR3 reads TGTGCCAGCAGCCCCCGACTAGCGGGGAGGGGAGAGACCCAGTACTTC. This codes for CASSPRLAGRGETQYF.

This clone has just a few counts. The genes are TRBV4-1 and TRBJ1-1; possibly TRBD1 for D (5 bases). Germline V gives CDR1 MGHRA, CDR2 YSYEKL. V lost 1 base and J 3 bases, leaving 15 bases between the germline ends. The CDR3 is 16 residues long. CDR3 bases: TGCGCCAGCAGCCAAGTTCTTGGAGGGGCAGACACTGAAGCTTTCTTT. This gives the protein CASSQVLGGADTEAFF.

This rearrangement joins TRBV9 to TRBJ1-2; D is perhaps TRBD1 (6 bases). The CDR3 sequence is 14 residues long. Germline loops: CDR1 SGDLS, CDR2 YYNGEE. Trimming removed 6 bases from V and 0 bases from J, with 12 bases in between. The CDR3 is CASTGAGSNYGYTF. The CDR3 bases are TGTGCCAGCACAGGGGCAGGGTCTAACTATGGCTACACCTTC.

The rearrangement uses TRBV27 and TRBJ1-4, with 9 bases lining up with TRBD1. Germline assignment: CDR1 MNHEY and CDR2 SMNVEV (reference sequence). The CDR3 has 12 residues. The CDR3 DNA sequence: TGTGCGGTAGACGGGACAGGGAAAAAACTGTTTTTT. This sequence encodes CAVDGTGKKLFF. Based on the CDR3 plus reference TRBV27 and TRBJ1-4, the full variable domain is EAQVTQNPRYLITVTGKKLTVTCSQNMNHEYMSWYRQDPGLGLRQIYYSMNVEVTDKGDVPEGYKVSRKEKRNFPLILESPSPNQTSLYFCAVDGTGKKLFFGSGTQLSVL.

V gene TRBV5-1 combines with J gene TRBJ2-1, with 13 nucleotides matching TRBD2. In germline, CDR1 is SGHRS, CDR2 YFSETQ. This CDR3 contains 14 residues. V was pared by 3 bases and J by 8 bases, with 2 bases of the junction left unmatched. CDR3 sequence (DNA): TGCGCCAGCAGCTACGGACTAGCGGGAGATGAGCAGTTCTTC. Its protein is CASSYGLAGDEQFF.

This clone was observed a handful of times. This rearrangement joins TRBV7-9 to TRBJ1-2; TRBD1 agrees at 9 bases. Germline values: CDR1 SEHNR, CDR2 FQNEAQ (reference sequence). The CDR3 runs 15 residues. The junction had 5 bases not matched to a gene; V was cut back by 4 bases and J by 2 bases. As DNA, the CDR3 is TGTGCCAGCAGCTCCGGGACAGGGATAAACTATGGCTACACCTTC. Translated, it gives CASSSGTGINYGYTF.

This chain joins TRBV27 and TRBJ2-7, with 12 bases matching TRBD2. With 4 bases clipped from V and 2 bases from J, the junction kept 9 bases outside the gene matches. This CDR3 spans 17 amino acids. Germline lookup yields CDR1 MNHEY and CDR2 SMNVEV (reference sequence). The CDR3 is CASSYRGLAGGTYEQYF. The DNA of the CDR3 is TGTGCCAGCAGTTACAGGGGCCTAGCGGGAGGGACCTACGAGCAGTACTTC.

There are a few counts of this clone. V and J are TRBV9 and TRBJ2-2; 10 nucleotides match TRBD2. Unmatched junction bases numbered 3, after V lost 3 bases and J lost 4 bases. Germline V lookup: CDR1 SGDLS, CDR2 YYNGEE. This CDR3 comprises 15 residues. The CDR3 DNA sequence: TGTGCCAGCAGCGCCGGGACTAGCGCCACCGGGGAGCTGTTTTTT. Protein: CASSAGTSATGELFF.

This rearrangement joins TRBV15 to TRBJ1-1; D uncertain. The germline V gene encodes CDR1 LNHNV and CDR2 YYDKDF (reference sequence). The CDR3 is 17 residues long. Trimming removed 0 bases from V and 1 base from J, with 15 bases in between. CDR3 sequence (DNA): TGTGCCACCAGCAGAGATTTGATCGGGGTTTGGAACACTGAAGCTTTCTTT. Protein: CATSRDLIGVWNTEAFF.

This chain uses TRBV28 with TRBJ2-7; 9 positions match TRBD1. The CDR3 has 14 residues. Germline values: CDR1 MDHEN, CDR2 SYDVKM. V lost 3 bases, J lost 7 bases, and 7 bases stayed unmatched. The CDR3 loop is CASSLTGGSLEQYF. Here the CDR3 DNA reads TGTGCCAGCAGTTTGACAGGGGGTAGTCTTGAGCAGTACTTC.

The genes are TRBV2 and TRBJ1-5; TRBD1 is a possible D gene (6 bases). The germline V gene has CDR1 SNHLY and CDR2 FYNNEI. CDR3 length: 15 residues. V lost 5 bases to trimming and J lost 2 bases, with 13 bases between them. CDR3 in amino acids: CASSPYRERNQPQHF. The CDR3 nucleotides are TGTGCCAGCAGTCCATACAGGGAACGCAATCAGCCCCAGCATTTT. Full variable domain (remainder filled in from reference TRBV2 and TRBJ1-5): EPEVTQTPSHQVTQMGQEVILRCVPISNHLYFYWYRQILGQKVEFLVSFYNNEISEKSEIFDDQFSVERPDGSNFTLKIRSTKLEDSAMYFCASSPYRERNQPQHFGDGTRLSIL.

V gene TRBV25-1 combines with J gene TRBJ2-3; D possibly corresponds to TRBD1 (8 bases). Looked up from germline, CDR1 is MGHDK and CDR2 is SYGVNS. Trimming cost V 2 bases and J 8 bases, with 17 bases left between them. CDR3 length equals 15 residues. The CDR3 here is CASSETGGGKGTQYF. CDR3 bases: TGTGCCAGCAGTGAAACAGGGGGGGGTAAGGGTACGCAGTATTTT. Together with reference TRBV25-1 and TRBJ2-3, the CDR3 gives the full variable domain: EADIYQTPRYLVIGTGKKITLECSQTMGHDKMYWYQQDPGMELHLIHYSYGVNSTEKGDLSSESTVSRIRTEHFPLTLESARPSHTSQYLCASSETGGGKGTQYFGPGTRLTVL.

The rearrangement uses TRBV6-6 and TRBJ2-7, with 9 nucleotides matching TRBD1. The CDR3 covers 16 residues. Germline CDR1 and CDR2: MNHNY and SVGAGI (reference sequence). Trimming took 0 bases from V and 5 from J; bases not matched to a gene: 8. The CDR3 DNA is TGTGCCAGCAGTTACTCGATCCGGGACAGGGACCACGAGCAGTACTTC. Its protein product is CASSYSIRDRDHEQYF.